These 23 T cell receptor beta chains were sequenced from one sample in a study of cytomegalovirus exposure and HLA in healthy donors. With 60 Vbeta and 13 Jbeta primers, the PCR was carried out. Clones were sequenced by immunoSEQ multiplex PCR, and TCRdb holds only the in-frame ones, with some missing. The sample lists some 170,000 clones, around 74% seen once, with 2.9% in the top ten. The sequenced material came from PBMCs. All receptors derive from a male donor in good health and CMV-seronegative.

The chain has TRBV7-9 and TRBJ2-5, with TRBD2 matching over 9 bases. Trimming removed 6 bases from V and 5 bases from J; junction bases left unmatched: 13. The CDR3 loop spans 16 amino acids. Germline CDR1 reads SEHNR; CDR2 reads FQNEAQ (reference sequence). CDR3 coding DNA: TGTGCCAGCAGGAGGACGGGGGTAGCGGGAGCTGAGACCCAGTACTTC. It codes for CASRRTGVAGAETQYF.

There are a few counts of this clone. This sequence joins TRBV7-9 and TRBJ1-2, with TRBD1 matching over 10 bases. J was trimmed by 5 bases and V by 4 bases; bases with no gene match: 16. CDR3 length equals 18 residues. Germline V gene data show CDR1 as SEHNR and CDR2 as FQNEAQ (reference sequence). The CDR3 spells CASSSPWTGGNSRYGYTF. Here the CDR3 DNA reads TGTGCCAGCAGCTCTCCATGGACAGGGGGTAACTCTAGGTATGGCTACACCTTC.

This rearrangement joins TRBV15 to TRBJ2-5; D is unresolved. This CDR3 is built from 14 residues. Germline V gene sequence: CDR1 LNHNV, CDR2 YYDKDF (reference sequence). Trimming stripped 0 bases from V and 2 bases from J, with 7 bases between. The CDR3 DNA reads as TGTGCCACCAGCAGAGATGCGAGGCAAGAGACCCAGTACTTC. Its protein product is CATSRDARQETQYF.

The J gene is TRBJ2-5, the V gene TRBV11-2, with D hard to call. The J call may not be correct, given that the DNA end is closer to TRBJ2-7. The CDR3 is made up of 13 amino acids. Germline values: CDR1 SGHAT, CDR2 FQNNGV. DNA of the CDR3: TGTGCCAGCAGCTTCCCGCTGTCATACGAGCAGTACTTC. Its protein product is CASSFPLSYEQYF.

The chain employs TRBV20-1 and TRBJ2-7; D unresolved. Trimming shortened V by 6 bases and J by 3 bases, and 3 bases separated the two germline ends. The CDR3 is 9 residues long. CDR1 and CDR2 from the germline V gene are DFQATT and SNEGSKA (reference sequence). Here the CDR3 reads CSAGYEQYF. The CDR3 DNA is TGCAGTGCCGGCTACGAGCAGTACTTC.

This clone appeared a single time. V is TRBV4-1 and J is TRBJ1-5, with D unclear. The CDR3 is 15 residues long. With 0 bases removed from V and 1 base from J, the gap between germline ends came to 7 bases. Germline assignment: CDR1 MGHRA and CDR2 YSYEKL. The CDR3 nucleotides are TGCGCCAGCAGCCAAGATGGAGCCAGCAATCAGCCCCAGCATTTT. Translated, it gives CASSQDGASNQPQHF.

The sample holds a few counts of this clone. CDR3 nucleotides: TGTGCCAGCAGTCCCCGGGATACGCAGTATTTT. Its protein is CASSPRDTQYF. V usage is TRBV28 and J usage is TRBJ2-3; D ambiguous. The V and J ends lost 5 bases and 6 bases respectively, with 6 bases between them. Germline V lookup: CDR1 MDHEN, CDR2 SYDVKM. The CDR3 extends over 11 amino acids.

V and J are TRBV6-5 and TRBJ2-1; D is possibly TRBD2 (5 bases). The CDR3 totals 16 residues. Between the trimmed V and J ends, which lost 0 bases and 7 bases, there was a span of 16 bases. Germline values: CDR1 MNHEY, CDR2 SVGAGI. CDR3 region: CASSYSAPGILNEQFF. The CDR3 DNA is TGTGCCAGCAGTTACTCGGCTCCGGGAATTCTAAATGAGCAGTTCTTC.

The DNA of the CDR3 is TGTGCCAGCAGTTCCGGACAGGGGGATCAGCCCCAGCATTTT. Encoded protein: CASSSGQGDQPQHF. V and J are TRBV6-6 and TRBJ1-5; 10 bases match TRBD1. Germline CDR1 reads MNHNY; CDR2 reads SVGAGI (reference sequence). The ends lost 4 bases at V and 5 bases at J; junction bases unmatched: 2. This CDR3 contains 14 residues.

The chain couples TRBV30 to TRBJ1-2; TRBD1 matches at 11 bases. In germline, CDR1 is GTSNPN, CDR2 SVGIG (reference sequence). The CDR3 contains 14 residues. Losses at the gene ends were 0 bases for V and 7 bases for J; bases not matched to a gene: 4. CDR3 residues: CAWSVPDRGLGYTF. The CDR3 nucleotides read TGTGCCTGGAGTGTACCGGACAGGGGGCTTGGCTACACCTTC.

CDR3 coding DNA: TGCGCCAGCACCCGACTCGGAGCGGAAATACAAGAGACCCAGTACTTC. It codes for CASTRLGAEIQETQYF. The chain carries TRBV5-1 and TRBJ2-5, with a possible D match to TRBD2 (5 bases). Germline lookup yields CDR1 SGHRS and CDR2 YFSETQ. Trimming removed 6 bases at V and 2 bases at J, with 20 bases between. The CDR3 consists of 16 residues. The variable domain in full, with the rest retrieved from reference TRBV5-1 and TRBJ2-5, is KAGVTQTPRYLIKTRGQQVTLSCSPISGHRSVSWYQQTPGQGLQFLFEYFSETQRNKGNFPGRFSGRQFSNSRSEMNVSTLELGDSALYLCASTRLGAEIQETQYFGPGTRLLVL.

The rearrangement joins TRBV6-1 to TRBJ1-2; 9 bases match TRBD1. The CDR3 runs 13 residues. V gave up 5 bases and J gave up 8 bases; unmatched junction bases: 6. The germline V gene has CDR1 MNHNS and CDR2 SASEGT. CDR3 coding DNA: TGTGCCAGCAGTTGGGACAGGGCAGGCGGCTACACCTTC. Its protein product is CASSWDRAGGYTF.

This clone was found a few times. The rearrangement uses TRBV7-2 and TRBJ2-6; D remains ambiguous. Germline loops: CDR1 SGHTA, CDR2 FQGNSA. The CDR3 runs 14 residues. Deletions cut 5 bases from V and 3 bases from J, with 8 bases between. CDR3 sequence: CASSIVGGANVLTF. The CDR3 DNA follows: TGTGCCAGCAGCATAGTCGGTGGGGCCAACGTCCTGACTTTC.

The chain combines TRBV5-6 with TRBJ2-1; 7 positions agree with TRBD1. Germline V gives CDR1 SGHDT, CDR2 YYEEEE. CDR3 length: 16 residues. Trimming at V came to 1 base and at J to 9 bases, leaving 13 bases not matched to a gene. DNA for the CDR3: TGTGCCAGCAGCTTGATCCGAGGGGGCGCGGGTATTGAGCAGTTCTTC. It translates to CASSLIRGGAGIEQFF.

This chain links TRBV4-1 with TRBJ1-2, with no clear D. Trimming stripped 0 bases from V and 8 bases from J, with 7 bases between. CDR3 length: 12 amino acids. Germline V gives CDR1 MGHRA, CDR2 YSYEKL. CDR3 bases: TGCGCCAGCAGCCAAGATGGAGACGGCTACACCTTC. Its protein is CASSQDGDGYTF.

The chain employs TRBV19 and TRBJ2-7, with D perhaps TRBD2 (6 bases). V was clipped by 4 bases and J by 2 bases, with 12 bases between them. The CDR3 is 14 amino acids. The germline CDR1 and CDR2 sequences are LNHDA and SQIVND (reference sequence). The CDR3 DNA is TGTGCCAGTAGTAGGGACTTCTCGACCTACGAGCAGTACTTC. Translation: CASSRDFSTYEQYF.

DNA of the CDR3: TGTGCCAGCAGTTTAAGACTAGCGGGAGGGCCGGGGCAGTTCTTC. The encoded protein is CASSLRLAGGPGQFF. V usage is TRBV28 and J usage is TRBJ2-1; TRBD2 aligns across 14 bases. The germline V gene encodes CDR1 MDHEN and CDR2 SYDVKM. The CDR3 totals 15 residues. V trimming: 2 bases; J trimming: 12 bases; junction bases outside the gene matches: 6.

V gene TRBV30 combines with J gene TRBJ1-1; no clear D. The CDR3 consists of 13 residues. Germline assignment: CDR1 GTSNPN and CDR2 SVGIG (reference sequence). Trimming cost V 0 bases and J 1 base, with 6 bases left between them. This CDR3 reads CAWSVTENTEAFF. CDR3 sequence (DNA): TGTGCCTGGAGTGTAACAGAGAACACTGAAGCTTTCTTT.

This chain uses TRBV28 with TRBJ2-3; a weak D match, TRBD2 (6 bases). CDR1 and CDR2 (germline): MDHEN, SYDVKM. V lost 5 bases, J lost 3 bases, and 12 bases lay in between. The CDR3 covers 14 residues. The CDR3 region has the DNA TGTGCCAGCAGTCCCCCCGGGGGTACAGATACGCAGTATTTT. Translated, it gives CASSPPGGTDTQYF.

This chain joins TRBV6-5 and TRBJ1-4; D is unresolved. V shed 0 bases and J shed 2 bases, with 7 bases lying between them. The CDR3 spans 15 residues. CDR1 is MNHEY and CDR2 is SVGAGI in the germline V gene. In DNA, the CDR3 is TGTGCCAGCAGTTACTCTGACGGGACTAATGAAAAACTGTTTTTT. It codes for CASSYSDGTNEKLFF.

This clone was recorded once. The chain recombines TRBV4-3 with TRBJ2-4; D ambiguous. Between the trimmed V and J ends, which lost 5 bases and 0 bases, there was a span of 8 bases. CDR3 size: 14 residues. Germline V CDR1 and CDR2: LGHNA, YSLEER. CDR3 protein: CASSLDLAKNIQYF. The CDR3 DNA follows: TGCGCCAGCAGCTTAGACTTAGCCAAAAACATTCAGTACTTC.

This clone was seen a single time. This rearrangement joins TRBV9 to TRBJ2-1, with 9 nucleotides matching TRBD2. Trimming at V came to 3 bases and at J to 9 bases, leaving 7 bases not matched to a gene. Per the germline V gene, CDR1 is SGDLS and CDR2 is YYNGEE. The CDR3 has 14 residues. CDR3 sequence reads: CASSASGAAGEQFF. CDR3 DNA: TGTGCCAGCAGCGCTAGCGGGGCCGCGGGTGAGCAGTTCTTC.

The chain couples TRBV12-5 to TRBJ2-1; 8 nucleotides match TRBD2. The germline V gene encodes CDR1 LGHNT and CDR2 FRNRAP. V lost 1 base, J lost 7 bases, and 6 bases stayed unmatched. The CDR3 is 15 amino acids. The CDR3 coding sequence is TGTGCTAGTGGTTTGGGGGCGGGGGGCAGGAATGAGCAGTTCTTC. Protein product: CASGLGAGGRNEQFF.